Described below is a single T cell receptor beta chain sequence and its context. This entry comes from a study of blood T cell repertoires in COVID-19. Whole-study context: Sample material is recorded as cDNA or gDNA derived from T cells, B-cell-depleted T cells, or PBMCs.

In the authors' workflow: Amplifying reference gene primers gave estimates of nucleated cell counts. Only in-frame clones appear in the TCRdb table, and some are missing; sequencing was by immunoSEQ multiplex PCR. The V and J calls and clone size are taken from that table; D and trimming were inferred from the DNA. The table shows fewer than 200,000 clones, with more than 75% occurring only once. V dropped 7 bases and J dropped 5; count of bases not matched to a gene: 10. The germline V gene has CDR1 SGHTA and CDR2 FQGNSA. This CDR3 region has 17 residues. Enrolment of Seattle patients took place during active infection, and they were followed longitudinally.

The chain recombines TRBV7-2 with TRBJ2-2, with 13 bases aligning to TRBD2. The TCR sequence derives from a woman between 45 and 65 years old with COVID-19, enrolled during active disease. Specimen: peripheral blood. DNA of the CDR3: TGTGCCAGCACCCTACGGACTAGCGGGGGCGGTACCGGGGAGCTGTTTTTT. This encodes CASTLRTSGGGTGELFF.